The following is a T cell receptor (beta chain) sequence with its context. The antigen is unknown. PCR involved 60 Vbeta and 13 Jbeta primers. Clones were sequenced by immunoSEQ multiplex PCR, and TCRdb holds only the in-frame ones, with some missing. This table lists approximately 93,000 clones. The data stem from a study of cytomegalovirus exposure and HLA in healthy donors. General study results and limits: TCR beta sequences reportedly predicted most subjects' HLA-A and HLA-B alleles accurately.

The material sequenced was PBMCs. The TCR was taken from a woman aged 25 to 39 in good health and CMV-seronegative.

In nucleotides, the CDR3 is TGTGCCAGTAGTAAACGGGACAGGGGAAATGAGCAGTTCTTC. Amino acids: CASSKRDRGNEQFF. V and J are TRBV19 and TRBJ2-1, with TRBD1 matching over 10 bases. The length of the CDR3 is 14 residues. V was clipped by 4 bases and J by 7 bases; unmatched bases: 4. Per the germline V gene, CDR1 is LNHDA and CDR2 is SQIVND (reference sequence).